This TCR beta chain was identified during a study of CD8 T cells in ankylosing spondylitis. From germline, CDR1 is SEHNR and CDR2 FQNEAQ (reference sequence). V was shortened by 7 bases and J by 5 bases, with 14 bases between the two germline ends. This CDR3 is 13 amino acids long. In its sample, this clonotype is medium-sized. Each CDR3 protein gets one entry after TCRdb re-called the 5' RACE reads with MiXCR. The sample has 150,000 to 200,000 distinct CDR3 sequences, 9.8% seen once. The chain couples TRBV7-9 to TRBJ1-1, with D maybe TRBD1 (5 bases). The sequencing sample was made of blood, either unsorted or a sorted T cell fraction (not recorded which). The origin of this receptor is a female donor with ankylosing spondylitis or in good health (not recorded which). In nucleotides, the CDR3 is TGTGCCAGCACCCCGGGACCGCGGACTGAAGCTTTCTTT. This encodes CASTPGPRTEAFF.